This TCR beta chain was documented in a study of Graves' ophthalmopathy and Graves' hyperthyroidism. CDR1 is SGHRS and CDR2 is YFSETQ in the germline V gene. This CDR3 is built from 16 residues. The ends lost 6 bases at V and 7 bases at J; junction bases unmatched: 16. RNA transcripts were the template, and TCR beta CDR3 regions were amplified from them. First-round RT-PCR employed HTBI primers, with a second-round multiplex PCR after it. TCRdb passed the multiplex PCR reads through MiXCR, listing each CDR3 protein once. Seen here are about 400,000 distinct CDR3 sequences, around 17% observed once, and the top ten hold 1.5% to 2%.

The sequenced sample consisted of peripheral blood. The clonotype comes from a woman younger than 30 with Graves' ophthalmopathy. The gene calls are TRBV5-1 and TRBJ1-2; TRBD1 matches at 9 bases. CDR3 residues: CASKFLVGTGTPGYTF. The CDR3 DNA reads as TGCGCCAGCAAGTTTCTTGTAGGGACAGGGACGCCTGGCTACACCTTC.